This T cell receptor beta chain was captured by sequencing in a study of shared clonotypes between healthy human individuals. TCRdb's copy holds only in-frame clones and misses some; the assay was immunoSEQ multiplex PCR. The sample holds about 1,500,000 clones; roughly 96% are singletons and the top ten take roughly 1.2%. This clone was recorded once. Both subsets, CD45RA+ naive and CD45RA-negative memory, were split from the CD4+ cells. V lost 6 bases, J lost 8 bases, and 10 bases stayed unmatched. Per the germline V gene, CDR1 is ENHRY and CDR2 is SYGVKD. This CDR3 has 14 residues. The rearrangement links TRBV10-3 to TRBJ1-5; 7 nucleotides line up with TRBD1. The sequenced material came from naive CD4+ T cells sorted from blood. Subset: CD45RA+ positively selected. This TCR was sampled from a young man in good health. CDR3 in amino acids: CAISDTGVGEPQHF. CDR3 sequence (DNA): TGTGCCATCAGCGACACAGGGGTTGGTGAGCCCCAGCATTTT.